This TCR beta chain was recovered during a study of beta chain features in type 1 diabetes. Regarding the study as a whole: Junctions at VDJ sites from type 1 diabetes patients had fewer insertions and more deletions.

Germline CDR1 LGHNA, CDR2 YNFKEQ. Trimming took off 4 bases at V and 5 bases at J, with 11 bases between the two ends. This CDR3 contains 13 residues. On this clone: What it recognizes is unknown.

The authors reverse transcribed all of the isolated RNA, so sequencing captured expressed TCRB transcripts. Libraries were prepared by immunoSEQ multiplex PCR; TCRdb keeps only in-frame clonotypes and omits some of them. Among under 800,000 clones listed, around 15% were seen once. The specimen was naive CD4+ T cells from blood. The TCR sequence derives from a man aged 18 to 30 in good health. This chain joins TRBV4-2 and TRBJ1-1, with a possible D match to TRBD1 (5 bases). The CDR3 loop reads CASSPQGKTEAFF. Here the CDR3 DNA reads TGTGCCAGCAGCCCTCAGGGAAAGACTGAAGCTTTCTTT.